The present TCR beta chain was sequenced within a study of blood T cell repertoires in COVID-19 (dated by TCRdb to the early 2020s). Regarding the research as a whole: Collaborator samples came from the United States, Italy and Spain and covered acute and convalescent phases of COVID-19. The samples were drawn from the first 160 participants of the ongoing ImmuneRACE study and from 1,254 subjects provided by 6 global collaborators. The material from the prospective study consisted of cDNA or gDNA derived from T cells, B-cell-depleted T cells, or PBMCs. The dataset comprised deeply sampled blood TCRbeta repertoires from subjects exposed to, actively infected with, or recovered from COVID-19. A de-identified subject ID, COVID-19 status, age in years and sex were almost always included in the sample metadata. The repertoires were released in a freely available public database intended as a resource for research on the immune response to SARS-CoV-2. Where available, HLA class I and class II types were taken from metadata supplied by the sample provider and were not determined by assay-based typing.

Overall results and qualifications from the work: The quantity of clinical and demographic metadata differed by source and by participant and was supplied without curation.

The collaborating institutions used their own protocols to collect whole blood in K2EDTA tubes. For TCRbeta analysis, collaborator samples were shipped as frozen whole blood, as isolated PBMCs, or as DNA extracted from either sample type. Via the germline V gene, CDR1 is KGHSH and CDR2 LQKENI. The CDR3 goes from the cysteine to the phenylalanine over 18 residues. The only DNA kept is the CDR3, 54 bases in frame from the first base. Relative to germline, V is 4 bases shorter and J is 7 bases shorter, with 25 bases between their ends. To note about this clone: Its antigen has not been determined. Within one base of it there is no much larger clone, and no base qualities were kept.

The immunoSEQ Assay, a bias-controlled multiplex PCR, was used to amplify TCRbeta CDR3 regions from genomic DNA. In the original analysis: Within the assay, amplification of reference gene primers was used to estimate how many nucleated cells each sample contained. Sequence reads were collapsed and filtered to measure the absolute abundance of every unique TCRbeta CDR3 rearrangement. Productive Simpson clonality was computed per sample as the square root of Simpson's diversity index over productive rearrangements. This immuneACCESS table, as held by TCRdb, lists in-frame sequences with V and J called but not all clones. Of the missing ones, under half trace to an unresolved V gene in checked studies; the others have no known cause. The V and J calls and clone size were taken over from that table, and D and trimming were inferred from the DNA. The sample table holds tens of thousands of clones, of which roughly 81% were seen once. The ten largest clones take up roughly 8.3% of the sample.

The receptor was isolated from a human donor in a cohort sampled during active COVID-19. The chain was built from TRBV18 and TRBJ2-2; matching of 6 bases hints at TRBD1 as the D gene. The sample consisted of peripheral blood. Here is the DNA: TGTGCCAGCTCACGACTTCCAGGGGAAAGAGAGATCGGCGGGGAGCTGTTTTTT. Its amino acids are CASSRLPGEREIGGELFF.